The subject of this entry is one TCR beta chain. Its antigen remains unidentified. At one of its ends the junction is not consistent with the germline gene, which may arise from a read error. Genomic DNA, the template, was used for profiling of the TCR beta VDJ and CDR3. TCRdb re-called the reads through MiXCR, storing one row per CDR3 protein. The sample lists some 150,000 distinct CDR3 sequences, more than 35% seen once, with less than 8.5% in the top ten. CDR1 is MGHDK and CDR2 is SYGVNS in the germline V gene. This CDR3 has 15 amino acids. The data were taken from a study of CD8+CD57+ T cells in acquired aplastic anemia. Study information: Isolated CD4+ and CD8+ cells, once sorted, yielded DNA averaging approximately 3 ug. For CD4+ cells, healthy donors had an average of roughly 11 million reads.

Study results and caveats: Patients were compared with controls for CD8+ Simpson's diversity, and no significant difference emerged.

Sequencing was performed on sorted CD4+, CD8+, or CD8+CD57+ T cells (not recorded which) from PBMCs. V usage is TRBV25-1 and J usage is TRBJ1-2; TRBD1 matches 10 bases. The sequence came from a human donor in good health, serving as a control. The CDR3 spells CASSADRQGACGYAF. The CDR3 DNA follows: TGTGCCAGCAGTGCCGACCGACAGGGGGCCTGCGGCTACGCCTTC.